The 4 T cell receptor beta chains below all came from one sample that was sequenced in a study of PD-1 blockade in classical Hodgkin lymphoma. Profiling relied on immunoSEQ multiplex PCR, and the TCRdb table lists in-frame clones only, not all of them. The table records fewer than 80,000 clones, 65% to 75% of them present only once. No patient escaped relapse after autologous stem cell transplantation, and brentuximab vedotin exposure varied. The specimen was peripheral blood mononuclear cells (PBMCs), collected before the second cycle of nivolumab. These receptors all stem from a human donor with classical Hodgkin lymphoma.

This chain connects TRBV27 to TRBJ1-1; D unclear. The CDR3 extends over 15 amino acids. CDR1 and CDR2 from the germline V gene are MNHEY and SMNVEV (reference sequence). Trimming shortened V by 0 bases and J by 7 bases, and 15 bases separated the two germline ends. Here the CDR3 reads CASSLSPPPVGEAFF. CDR3 sequence (DNA): TGTGCCAGCAGTTTATCACCGCCCCCGGTGGGTGAAGCTTTCTTT.

The chain has TRBV11-3 and TRBJ2-7; D gene uncertain. CDR3 length: 12 residues. V lost 0 bases and J 7 bases, leaving 7 bases between the germline ends. Germline V gene sequence: CDR1 SGHNT, CDR2 YENEEA. The CDR3 nucleotides are TGTGCCAGCAGCTTAGAAGTAGGGGAGCAGTACTTC. Its protein product is CASSLEVGEQYF. Full variable domain (outside the CDR3, taken from reference TRBV11-3 and TRBJ2-7): EAGVVQSPRYKIIEKKQPVAFWCNPISGHNTLYWYLQNLGQGPELLIRYENEEAVDDSQLPKDRFSAERLKGVDSTLKIQPAELGDSAVYLCASSLEVGEQYFGPGTRLTVT.

This rearrangement joins TRBV30 to TRBJ2-7; the D gene is possibly TRBD2 (6 bases). The V end lost 4 bases, the J end lost 5 bases, and 18 bases lay between the germline ends. This CDR3 has 14 amino acids. Germline V gene sequence: CDR1 GTSNPN, CDR2 SVGIG (reference sequence). The CDR3: CAWTVGVAADEQYF. In DNA form, the CDR3 reads TGTGCCTGGACCGTCGGAGTAGCGGCGGACGAGCAGTACTTC.

This chain's CDR3 is CSVGSTSRSSSGANVLTF. DNA of the CDR3: TGCAGCGTCGGGTCAACTAGCAGATCTAGCTCTGGGGCCAACGTCCTGACTTTC. The J gene is TRBJ2-6, the V gene TRBV29-1; maybe TRBD2 (6 bases). Germline CDR1 is SQVTM and CDR2 is ANQGSEA. V was trimmed by 6 bases and J by 0 bases, leaving 21 bases between them. CDR3 length equals 18 residues.